This TCR beta chain derives from a study of neoadjuvant anti-PD-1 for oral cavity cancer. Most PBMC samples had around 0.5 ug input DNA in six replicates. The protocol was immunoSEQ multiplex PCR, while the TCRdb copy is restricted to in-frame clones and leaves out a portion. The data contain roughly 67,000 clones, around four fifths of them singletons. CDR1 is MGHRA, CDR2 YSYEKL, per germline. Deletions cut 3 bases from V and 1 base from J, with 10 bases between. The CDR3 runs to 15 residues. Here the sequenced sample was PBMCs, taken before nivolumab (anti-PD-1) treatment. This clonotype was obtained from a person between 40 and 80 years old with oral cavity squamous cell carcinoma. J is TRBJ1-5 and V is TRBV4-1; D call uncertain. For the CDR3, the DNA is TGCGCCAGCAGCCAGGTCGTGATCAGCAATCAGCCCCAGCATTTT. Translation gives CASSQVVISNQPQHF.